This TCR beta chain is drawn from a study of CD8+CD57+ T cells in acquired aplastic anemia. On the study more broadly: Sorted CD4+ and CD8+ cells yielded DNA averaging around 3.2 ug. In CD4+ cells, healthy donors produced an average of roughly 11 million reads.

Genomic DNA served as template for TCR beta VDJ and CDR3 profiling. MiXCR, applied by TCRdb to the reads, yields one record per CDR3 protein. The sample includes about 80,000 distinct CDR3 sequences, more than 40% of them seen just once. V dropped 0 bases and J dropped 1 base, with 9 bases sitting between them. CDR3 size: 15 residues. Germline assignment: CDR1 MNHEY and CDR2 SMNVEV (reference sequence). As for this clonotype: No antigen is known for it.

Study results and limitations: Researchers reported that CD8+ Simpson's diversity was not significantly different in patients versus controls.

The sequenced sample consisted of sorted CD4+, CD8+, or CD8+CD57+ T cells (not recorded which) from PBMCs. The gene calls are TRBV27 and TRBJ1-1; a weak D match, TRBD1 (5 bases). The TCR comes from a human donor in good health, serving as a control. The CDR3 sequence is CASSLSTGTNTEAFF. As DNA, the CDR3 is TGTGCCAGCAGTTTATCGACCGGGACGAACACTGAAGCTTTCTTT.